The T cell receptor beta chain under discussion was sequenced for a study of tumor and adjacent non-tumor tissue in lung cancer. Across the whole study: The patients, 9 to 11 men and roughly 5 women, were roughly 30 to 80 with stage I to III disease. Each sample yielded 3.9 million or so productive TCRbeta reads on average.

As concerns this clonotype: The antigen is not known. A read error may explain this, as a much larger clone is one base away.

Three rounds of nested PCR, following a modified ARM-PCR protocol, produced the TCRbeta library. Each CDR3 protein gets one entry after TCRdb re-called the multiplex PCR reads with MiXCR. The sample lists more than 95,000 distinct CDR3 sequences, around three fifths occurring once. Trimming took off 7 bases at V and 5 bases at J, with 17 bases between the two ends. CDR3 length: 14 residues. Germline assignment: CDR1 SQVTM and CDR2 ANQGSEA. Study outcomes and limitations: Tumor tissue had significantly higher TCR diversity than normal lung.

No cell sorting was done before RNA was extracted from the tissue. The material sequenced was lung tumor tissue. The source is a man aged 25 to 40 with non-small cell lung cancer. The rearrangement joins TRBV29-1 to TRBJ2-2; D might be TRBD1 or TRBD2, each matching 5 bases. This chain's CDR3 is CSADGAGQTGELFF. The CDR3 region has the DNA TGCAGCGCCGACGGGGCAGGGCAAACCGGGGAGCTGTTTTTT.